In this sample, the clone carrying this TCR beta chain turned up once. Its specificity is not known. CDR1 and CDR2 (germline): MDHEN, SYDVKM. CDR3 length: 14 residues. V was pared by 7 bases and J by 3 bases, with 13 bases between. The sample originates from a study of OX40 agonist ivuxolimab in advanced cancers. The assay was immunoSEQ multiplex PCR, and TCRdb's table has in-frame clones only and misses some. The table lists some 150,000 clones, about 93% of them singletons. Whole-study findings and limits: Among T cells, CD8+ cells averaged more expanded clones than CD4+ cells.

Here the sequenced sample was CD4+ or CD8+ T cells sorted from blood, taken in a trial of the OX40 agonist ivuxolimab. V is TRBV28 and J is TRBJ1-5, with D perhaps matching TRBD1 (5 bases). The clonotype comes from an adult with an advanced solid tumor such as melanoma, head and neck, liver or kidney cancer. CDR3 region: CASTGGAVNQPQHF. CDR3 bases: TGTGCCAGCACCGGAGGGGCGGTCAATCAGCCCCAGCATTTT.